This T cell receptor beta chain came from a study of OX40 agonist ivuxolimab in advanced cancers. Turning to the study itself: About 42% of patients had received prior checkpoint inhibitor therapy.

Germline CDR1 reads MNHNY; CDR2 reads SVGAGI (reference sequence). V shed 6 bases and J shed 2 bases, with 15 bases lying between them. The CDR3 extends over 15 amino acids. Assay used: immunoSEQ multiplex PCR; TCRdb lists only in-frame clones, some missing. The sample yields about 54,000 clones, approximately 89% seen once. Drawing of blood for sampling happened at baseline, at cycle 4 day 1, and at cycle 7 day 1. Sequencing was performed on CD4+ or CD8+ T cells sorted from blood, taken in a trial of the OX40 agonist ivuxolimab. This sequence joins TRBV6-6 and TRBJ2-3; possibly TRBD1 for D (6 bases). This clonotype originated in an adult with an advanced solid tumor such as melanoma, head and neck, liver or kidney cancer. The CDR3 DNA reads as TGTGCCAGCAGCCCATCCGGGGACAACACAGATACGCAGTATTTT. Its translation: CASSPSGDNTDTQYF.